A selection of T cell receptor beta chains follows, all from one sample in a study of blood T cell repertoires in COVID-19. The assay was immunoSEQ multiplex PCR, and TCRdb's table has in-frame clones only and misses some. The data show under 200,000 clones, around 80% seen once. Sequencing used peripheral blood. Receptors originate from a woman between 55 and 75 years old with COVID-19, enrolled during active disease. CDR3s include the opening cysteine and the closing phenylalanine or tryptophan. The order of the fields is CDR3 DNA, CDR3 protein, clone size, D gene, V gene, J gene. The D gene is left open where the match is weak. Clone size is shown for a subset of rows, as once, few, many or a class of expanded clone.

cdr3_nt: TGTGCCAGCAGTTCGGCGGGAGGGGGTTTATCGGCAGCTTTCTTT; cdr3_aa: CASSSAGGGLSAAFF; clone_size: NA; d_call: NA; v_call: TRBV6-5; j_call: TRBJ1-1
cdr3_nt: TGTGCCAGCAGTGAAGCTGGGGGGAGACAGCCCCAGCATTTT; cdr3_aa: CASSEAGGRQPQHF; clone_size: NA; d_call: NA; v_call: TRBV6-1; j_call: TRBJ1-5
cdr3_nt: TGTGCCAGCAGCTTAAATCCTCGGACAGGGGCAACCGGGGAGCTGTTTTTT; cdr3_aa: CASSLNPRTGATGELFF; clone_size: NA; d_call: TRBD1; v_call: TRBV7-3; j_call: TRBJ2-2
cdr3_nt: TGTGCCAGCAGCTTAGAAGAGGACTCTGGAAACACCATATATTTT; cdr3_aa: CASSLEEDSGNTIYF; clone_size: once; d_call: NA; v_call: TRBV7-8; j_call: TRBJ1-3
cdr3_nt: TGTGCCAGCAGCTTAGCGGCAGGGTTCACTGAAGCTTTCTTT; cdr3_aa: CASSLAAGFTEAFF; clone_size: NA; d_call: NA; v_call: TRBV7-2; j_call: TRBJ1-1
cdr3_nt: TGTGCCAGCAGCCAAGATACAGCAAGCGAAAAACTGTTTTTT; cdr3_aa: CASSQDTASEKLFF; clone_size: few; d_call: NA; v_call: TRBV3-1/TRBV3-2; j_call: TRBJ1-4
cdr3_nt: TGTGCCAGCAGTGATAGTAGCTCGGACACCGGGGAGCTGTTTTTT; cdr3_aa: CASSDSSSDTGELFF; clone_size: NA; d_call: NA; v_call: TRBV2; j_call: TRBJ2-2
cdr3_nt: TGTGCCAGCGGGGTCGTGACTAGTGGGGCCAATTCAGATACGCAGTATTTT; cdr3_aa: CASGVVTSGANSDTQYF; clone_size: NA; d_call: NA; v_call: TRBV27; j_call: TRBJ2-3
cdr3_nt: TGTGCCAGCAGCTTTAACAGGGGTTCCTACAATGAGCAGTTCTTC; cdr3_aa: CASSFNRGSYNEQFF; clone_size: NA; d_call: TRBD1; v_call: TRBV11-1; j_call: TRBJ2-1
cdr3_nt: TGTGCCAGCAGCGGGGACTCGATAAGGGGACGTGGTACGCAGTATTTT; cdr3_aa: CASSGDSIRGRGTQYF; clone_size: NA; d_call: NA; v_call: TRBV7-3; j_call: TRBJ2-3
cdr3_nt: TGTGCCACCAGCGACGCCACAGGCTACTATGGCTACACCTTC; cdr3_aa: CATSDATGYYGYTF; clone_size: few; d_call: NA; v_call: TRBV24-1; j_call: TRBJ1-2
cdr3_nt: TGTGCCAGCAGCTCCGCAGGGAGGATACAGACCCAGTACTTC; cdr3_aa: CASSSAGRIQTQYF; clone_size: once; d_call: NA; v_call: TRBV11-2; j_call: TRBJ2-5
cdr3_nt: TGTGCCAGCAGTAGAGAACGGACCGGGGAGCTGTTTTTT; cdr3_aa: CASSRERTGELFF; clone_size: NA; d_call: NA; v_call: TRBV7-3; j_call: TRBJ2-2
cdr3_nt: TGTGCCAGCAGCGTAGGGCCCGCCGAGACCCAGTACTTC; cdr3_aa: CASSVGPAETQYF; clone_size: NA; d_call: NA; v_call: TRBV9; j_call: TRBJ2-5
cdr3_nt: TGTGCCTGGACGGGGGTTAACTATGGCTACACCTTC; cdr3_aa: CAWTGVNYGYTF; clone_size: NA; d_call: NA; v_call: TRBV30; j_call: TRBJ1-2
cdr3_nt: TGTGCCAGCAGCCCACCCCCGGACAGCCTCGACGGAAACACCATATATTTT; cdr3_aa: CASSPPPDSLDGNTIYF; clone_size: few; d_call: NA; v_call: TRBV11-2; j_call: TRBJ1-3
cdr3_nt: TGTGCCAGCAGTTACTCCTTAGTGACGGGGAACACTGAAGCTTTCTTT; cdr3_aa: CASSYSLVTGNTEAFF; clone_size: NA; d_call: NA; v_call: TRBV6-2/TRBV6-3; j_call: TRBJ1-1
cdr3_nt: TGTGCCAGCAGCTTAAGCCCAGGGAACACTGAAGCTTTCTTT; cdr3_aa: CASSLSPGNTEAFF; clone_size: NA; d_call: NA; v_call: TRBV7-2; j_call: TRBJ1-1
cdr3_nt: TGTGCCAGCAGCGTAGAAGGGACAGGGGTCACTGAAGCTTTCTTT; cdr3_aa: CASSVEGTGVTEAFF; clone_size: NA; d_call: TRBD1; v_call: TRBV9; j_call: TRBJ1-1
cdr3_nt: TGTGCCAGTAGTATAGAACAGGGATGGGTCACTGAAGCTTTCTTT; cdr3_aa: CASSIEQGWVTEAFF; clone_size: NA; d_call: NA; v_call: TRBV19; j_call: TRBJ1-1
cdr3_nt: TGTGCCAGCAGCTTGGCTCGAGGACTAGCGGTTTTCTACAATGAGCAGTTCTTC; cdr3_aa: CASSLARGLAVFYNEQFF; clone_size: few; d_call: TRBD2; v_call: TRBV5-6; j_call: TRBJ2-1
cdr3_nt: TGTGCCAGCAGCGCGGGAGGGCCCGTCGGGGAGCTGTTTTTT; cdr3_aa: CASSAGGPVGELFF; clone_size: NA; d_call: TRBD2; v_call: TRBV28; j_call: TRBJ2-2
cdr3_nt: TGTGCCAGCAGTGTCCTAGGGGACAGGTTTAATGAAAAACTGTTTTTT; cdr3_aa: CASSVLGDRFNEKLFF; clone_size: NA; d_call: TRBD1; v_call: TRBV6-1; j_call: TRBJ1-4
cdr3_nt: TGTGCCAGCAGCTTGACTAGCGGGAGGTTTGAGCAGTTCTTC; cdr3_aa: CASSLTSGRFEQFF; clone_size: NA; d_call: TRBD2; v_call: TRBV11-2; j_call: TRBJ2-1
cdr3_nt: TGTGCCAGCAGGCGCACGACTAGCGATCATGAGCAGTTCTTC; cdr3_aa: CASRRTTSDHEQFF; clone_size: NA; d_call: TRBD2; v_call: TRBV2; j_call: TRBJ2-1
cdr3_nt: TGTGCCATGCGACCTTTATGGAGGTTCGTGGCCAAAAACATTCAGTACTTC; cdr3_aa: CAMRPLWRFVAKNIQYF; clone_size: NA; d_call: NA; v_call: TRBV27; j_call: TRBJ2-4
cdr3_nt: TGCGCCAGCAGTTCCCCGTCCTACAATGAGCAGTTCTTC; cdr3_aa: CASSSPSYNEQFF; clone_size: once; d_call: NA; v_call: TRBV5-1; j_call: TRBJ2-1
cdr3_nt: TGCGCCAGCAGCTTACCGGGACAGGGTCAACCCCAGCATTTT; cdr3_aa: CASSLPGQGQPQHF; clone_size: once; d_call: TRBD1; v_call: TRBV5-1; j_call: TRBJ1-5
cdr3_nt: TGTGCCAGCAGCTCTTACACCTTGCCCCACACAGATACGCAGTATTTT; cdr3_aa: CASSSYTLPHTDTQYF; clone_size: few; d_call: NA; v_call: TRBV7-2; j_call: TRBJ2-3
cdr3_nt: TGTGCCAGCAGCTTGGGGCCAGGGGGCGGACCCTATGGCTACACCTTC; cdr3_aa: CASSLGPGGGPYGYTF; clone_size: once; d_call: TRBD1; v_call: TRBV5-4; j_call: TRBJ1-2
cdr3_nt: TGTGCCACCAGGGGGCCGACCCCTGAAGCTTTCTTT; cdr3_aa: CATRGPTPEAFF; clone_size: NA; d_call: TRBD1; v_call: TRBV2; j_call: TRBJ1-1
cdr3_nt: TGTGCCAGCACCCCGGGGAGTCTCAATACGCAGTATTTT; cdr3_aa: CASTPGSLNTQYF; clone_size: NA; d_call: NA; v_call: TRBV3-1/TRBV3-2; j_call: TRBJ2-3
cdr3_nt: TGTGCCAGCAGACGGACAGGGGTGCGTCTGTATTTT; cdr3_aa: CASRRTGVRLYF; clone_size: NA; d_call: TRBD1; v_call: TRBV6-5; j_call: TRBJ2-3
cdr3_nt: TGTGCCAGCACCTCACTAGCGGGAAGTGGTCGGGCGTACTTC; cdr3_aa: CASTSLAGSGRAYF; clone_size: NA; d_call: TRBD2; v_call: TRBV7-2; j_call: TRBJ2-7
cdr3_nt: TGCGCCAGCAAGGCCGGGACAGGGCGCTACAATGAGCAGTTCTTC; cdr3_aa: CASKAGTGRYNEQFF; clone_size: NA; d_call: TRBD1; v_call: TRBV5-1; j_call: TRBJ2-1
cdr3_nt: TGTGCCAGCAGCCGCCCGGGACAGGGAGATTTAGGCGGCTATGGCTACACCTTC; cdr3_aa: CASSRPGQGDLGGYGYTF; clone_size: NA; d_call: TRBD1; v_call: TRBV3-1/TRBV3-2; j_call: TRBJ1-2
cdr3_nt: TGCAGCGTTGGTAGGTGGAGAGATACGCAGTATTTT; cdr3_aa: CSVGRWRDTQYF; clone_size: NA; d_call: NA; v_call: TRBV29-1; j_call: TRBJ2-3
cdr3_nt: TGTGCCAGCAGCTTACTAGCGGGGGACGAGCAGTACTTC; cdr3_aa: CASSLLAGDEQYF; clone_size: NA; d_call: TRBD2; v_call: TRBV7-2; j_call: TRBJ2-7
cdr3_nt: TGTGCCACCAGCAGAGCAAGGGGCGCTAATGAAAAACTGTTTTTT; cdr3_aa: CATSRARGANEKLFF; clone_size: NA; d_call: NA; v_call: TRBV15; j_call: TRBJ1-4
cdr3_nt: TGTGCCAGCAGCTTAGATGTGAGCTCCTACGAGCAGTACTTC; cdr3_aa: CASSLDVSSYEQYF; clone_size: NA; d_call: NA; v_call: TRBV7-8; j_call: TRBJ2-7
cdr3_nt: TGTGCCAGCAGCTTAGATTTCCCCGGGGGTGCAGGGCCGAATTCACCCCTCCACTTT; cdr3_aa: CASSLDFPGGAGPNSPLHF; clone_size: few; d_call: NA; v_call: TRBV11-2; j_call: TRBJ1-6
cdr3_nt: TGTGCCAGCAATGAACTGAGGCCACCGGGACAGTACGAGCAGTACTTC; cdr3_aa: CASNELRPPGQYEQYF; clone_size: NA; d_call: TRBD1; v_call: TRBV6-1; j_call: TRBJ2-7
cdr3_nt: TGTGCCAGCAGTTCCCTTAGCAATCAGCCCCAGCATTTT; cdr3_aa: CASSSLSNQPQHF; clone_size: NA; d_call: NA; v_call: TRBV6-2/TRBV6-3; j_call: TRBJ1-5
cdr3_nt: TGTGCCAGCAGCTTGATGGGCTTCAACTATGGCTACACCTTC; cdr3_aa: CASSLMGFNYGYTF; clone_size: NA; d_call: NA; v_call: TRBV5-6; j_call: TRBJ1-2